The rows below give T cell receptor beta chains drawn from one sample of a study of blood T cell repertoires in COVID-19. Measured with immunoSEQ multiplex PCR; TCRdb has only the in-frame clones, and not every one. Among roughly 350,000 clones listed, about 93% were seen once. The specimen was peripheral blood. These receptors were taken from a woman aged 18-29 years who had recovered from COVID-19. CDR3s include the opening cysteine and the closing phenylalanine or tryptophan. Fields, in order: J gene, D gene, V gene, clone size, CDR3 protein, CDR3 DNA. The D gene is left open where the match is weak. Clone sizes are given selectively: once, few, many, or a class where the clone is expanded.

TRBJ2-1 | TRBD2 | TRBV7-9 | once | CASSWNSGSGDEQFF | TGTGCCAGCAGCTGGAATAGCGGGAGTGGAGATGAGCAGTTCTTC
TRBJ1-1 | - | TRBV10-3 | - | CAISEVRGGDTEAFF | TGTGCCATCAGTGAGGTTCGGGGAGGGGACACTGAAGCTTTCTTT
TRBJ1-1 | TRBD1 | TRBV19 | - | CASTPLDRGVVF | TGTGCCAGTACCCCCCTCGACAGGGGGGTAGTCTTT
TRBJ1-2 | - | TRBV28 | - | CASSPAHAGRGGYTF | TGTGCCAGCAGTCCAGCACACGCAGGGCGGGGTGGCTACACCTTC
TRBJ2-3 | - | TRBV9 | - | CASSVEWASDTQYF | TGTGCCAGCAGCGTAGAGTGGGCGTCAGATACGCAGTATTTT
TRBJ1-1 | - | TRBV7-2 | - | CASSSYTEAFF | TGTGCCAGCAGCTCGTACACTGAAGCTTTCTTT
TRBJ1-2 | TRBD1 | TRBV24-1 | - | CATSDPGTGGDYGYTF | TGTGCCACCAGTGATCCGGGAACAGGGGGCGACTATGGCTACACCTTC
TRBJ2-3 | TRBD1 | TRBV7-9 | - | CASSTGQGATDTQYF | TGTGCCAGCAGCACGGGACAGGGGGCAACAGATACGCAGTATTTT
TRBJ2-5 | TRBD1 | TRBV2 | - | CASIKLGGTGKSQETQYF | TGTGCCAGCATCAAATTAGGGGGGACAGGGAAAAGTCAAGAGACCCAGTACTTC
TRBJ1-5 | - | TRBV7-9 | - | CASSPTSQGGSNQPQHF | TGTGCCAGCAGCCCCACCAGCCAGGGAGGTAGCAATCAGCCCCAGCATTTT
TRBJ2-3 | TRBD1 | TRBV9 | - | CASSFRGTGGTDTQYF | TGTGCCAGCAGCTTTCGCGGGACAGGGGGTACAGATACGCAGTATTTT
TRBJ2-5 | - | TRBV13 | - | CASSSRQTGSGETQYF | TGTGCCAGCAGCTCCCGTCAAACAGGTTCTGGGGAGACCCAGTACTTC
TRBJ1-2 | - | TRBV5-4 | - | CASSLPGSGYTF | TGTGCCAGCAGCTTACCAGGGTCTGGCTACACCTTC
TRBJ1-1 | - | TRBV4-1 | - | CASSQRGGDTEAFF | TGCGCCAGCAGCCAACGGGGGGGTGACACTGAAGCTTTCTTT
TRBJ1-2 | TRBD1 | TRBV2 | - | CASRDRVYGYTF | TGTGCCAGCAGGGACAGGGTCTATGGCTACACCTTC
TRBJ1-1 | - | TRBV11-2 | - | CASRAIGAEAFF | TGTGCCAGCCGCGCCATAGGGGCCGAAGCTTTCTTT
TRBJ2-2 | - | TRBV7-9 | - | CASSLPWHQAGELFF | TGTGCCAGCAGCTTACCATGGCACCAAGCCGGGGAGCTGTTTTTT
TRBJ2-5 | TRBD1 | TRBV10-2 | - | CASSESKGAWGETQYF | TGCGCCAGCAGTGAGTCGAAGGGGGCTTGGGGGGAGACCCAGTACTTC
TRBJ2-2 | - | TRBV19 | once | CASSILPLTGELFF | TGTGCCAGTAGTATTCTGCCCCTAACCGGGGAGCTGTTTTTT
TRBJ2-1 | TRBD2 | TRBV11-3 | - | CASSGRTSRNEQFF | TGTGCCAGCAGCGGACGGACTAGCAGAAATGAGCAGTTCTTC
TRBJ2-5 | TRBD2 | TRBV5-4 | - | CASSSAGGRVETQYF | TGTGCCAGCAGCTCCGCCGGCGGGAGGGTTGAGACCCAGTACTTC
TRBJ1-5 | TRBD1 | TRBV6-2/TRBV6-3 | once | CASSRRQGGNQPQHF | TGTGCCAGCAGTAGACGACAGGGGGGAAATCAGCCCCAGCATTTT
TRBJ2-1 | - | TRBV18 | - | CASSLPGGSEQFF | TGTGCCAGCTCCCTCCCCGGAGGCTCGGAGCAGTTCTTC
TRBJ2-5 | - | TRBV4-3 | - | CASSPDPQGETQYF | TGCGCCAGCAGCCCGGACCCCCAGGGAGAGACCCAGTACTTC
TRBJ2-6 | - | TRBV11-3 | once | CASSQNQRPGMVLTF | TGTGCCAGCAGTCAAAACCAGCGGCCGGGGATGGTCCTGACTTTC
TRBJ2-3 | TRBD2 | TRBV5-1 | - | CASSSILARLAATDTQYF | TGCGCCAGCAGCTCTATCCTCGCGAGACTAGCGGCAACAGATACGCAGTATTTT
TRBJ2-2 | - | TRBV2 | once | CASSLTVNTGELFF | TGTGCCAGCAGTCTGACTGTCAACACCGGGGAGCTGTTTTTT
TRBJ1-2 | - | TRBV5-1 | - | CASSVNPGSAGHGYTF | TGCGCCAGCAGCGTAAACCCAGGGTCAGCCGGGCATGGCTACACCTTC
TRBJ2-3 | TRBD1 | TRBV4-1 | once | CASSHRTGTDTQYF | TGCGCCAGCAGCCACCGGACAGGGACCGATACGCAGTATTTT